The next 32 T cell receptor beta chains were all read from a single sample in a study of cytomegalovirus exposure and HLA in healthy donors. PCR amplification relied on 60 Vbeta primers (plus 13 Jbeta primers). TCRdb's copy holds only in-frame clones and misses some; the assay was immunoSEQ multiplex PCR. The profile covers under 70,000 clones, with 77% appearing a single time and roughly 5.1% taken by the ten largest. The source material was PBMCs. These receptors were collected from a male donor in good health and CMV-seropositive.

The CDR3 DNA sequence: TGCGCCAGCAGCCAAGTGCGAGAGACCCAGTACTTC. It yields the protein CASSQVRETQYF. This sequence joins TRBV4-1 and TRBJ2-5; D remains ambiguous. The CDR3 loop spans 12 amino acids. Germline V gene data show CDR1 as MGHRA and CDR2 as YSYEKL. Trimming took 1 base from V and 4 from J, leaving 4 bases between them.

The chain carries TRBV7-2 and TRBJ2-5; D might be TRBD1 (5 bases). Germline V gene lookup returns CDR1 SGHTA and CDR2 FQGNSA. The CDR3 totals 14 residues. The germline V and J ends were trimmed by 0 bases and 2 bases, with 7 bases remaining between them. As DNA, the CDR3 is TGTGCCAGCAGCTTAGCGGGGCGACAAGAGACCCAGTACTTC. This encodes CASSLAGRQETQYF.

The chain uses TRBV4-3 and TRBJ1-2; D remains ambiguous. Trimming pared 0 bases from V and 5 bases from J, leaving 10 bases between. The CDR3 consists of 14 residues. Germline V gene lookup returns CDR1 LGHNA and CDR2 YSLEER. The chain's CDR3 is CASSQERVRYGYTF. The CDR3 DNA reads TGCGCCAGCAGCCAAGAACGGGTGAGGTATGGCTACACCTTC.

This chain joins TRBV27 and TRBJ1-2; 11 nucleotides line up with TRBD1. The CDR3 has 16 amino acids. Per germline, CDR1 MNHEY and CDR2 SMNVEV (reference sequence). The V segment lost 5 bases and the J segment 6 bases; nucleotides outside the gene matches: 11. This CDR3 reads CASSIWTGGPVHGYTF. CDR3 nucleotide sequence: TGTGCCAGCAGTATCTGGACAGGGGGCCCCGTTCATGGCTACACCTTC.

The chain joins TRBV28 to TRBJ1-5, with D maybe TRBD1 (6 bases). This CDR3 contains 13 residues. Germline V gene lookup returns CDR1 MDHEN and CDR2 SYDVKM. The V gene lost 6 bases and the J gene lost 9 bases, with 15 bases spanning the gap. The CDR3 DNA follows: TGTGCCAGCAGCTCGGCCCAGACAGGGCCCCAGCATTTT. It codes for CASSSAQTGPQHF.

The chain employs TRBV2 and TRBJ2-3, with D maybe TRBD2 (7 bases). V shed 3 bases and J shed 4 bases, with 17 bases lying between them. This CDR3 region has 16 residues. The germline gives CDR1 SNHLY, CDR2 FYNNEI. The CDR3 spells CASSDGGAPVADTQYF. The CDR3 nucleotides read TGTGCCAGCAGTGATGGGGGGGCCCCAGTTGCAGATACGCAGTATTTT. The whole variable domain, remainder taken from reference TRBV2 and TRBJ2-3, is EPEVTQTPSHQVTQMGQEVILRCVPISNHLYFYWYRQILGQKVEFLVSFYNNEISEKSEIFDDQFSVERPDGSNFTLKIRSTKLEDSAMYFCASSDGGAPVADTQYFGPGTRLTVL.

The chain is built from TRBV7-7 and TRBJ1-4; possible D gene TRBD1, 5 bases. In germline, CDR1 is SSHAT, CDR2 FNYEAQ (reference sequence). The CDR3 is 13 residues long. V lost 10 bases to trimming and J lost 5 bases, with 14 bases between them. The CDR3 DNA is TGTGCCATTCGGAGGGGCGCAAATGAAAAACTGTTTTTT. Protein: CAIRRGANEKLFF.

The chain recombines TRBV7-8 with TRBJ2-4; 7 bases agree with TRBD2. Germline V CDR1 and CDR2: SGHVS, FQNEAQ. The CDR3 has 15 amino acids. J was trimmed by 6 bases and V by 5 bases; bases with no gene match: 10. The CDR3 spells CASSTQWGGGNIQYF. The CDR3 nucleotides are TGTGCCAGCAGCACCCAGTGGGGGGGAGGAAACATTCAGTACTTC.

The chain couples TRBV15 to TRBJ1-4; 8 positions agree with TRBD1. The CDR3 is made up of 15 amino acids. Germline CDR1 is LNHNV and CDR2 is YYDKDF (reference sequence). The ends lost 4 bases at V and 4 bases at J; junction bases unmatched: 5. CDR3 sequence: CATSIEGQDNEKLFF. CDR3 in DNA: TGTGCCACCAGCATAGAGGGACAGGATAATGAAAAACTGTTTTTT.

The J gene is TRBJ2-5, the V gene TRBV7-7; TRBD2 aligns across 10 bases. Trimming cost V 8 bases and J 3 bases; bases outside gene matches: 6. CDR1 and CDR2 from the germline V gene are SSHAT and FNYEAQ (reference sequence). The CDR3 runs to 14 residues. The CDR3 region is CASGNSGGKETQYF. CDR3 coding DNA: TGTGCCAGCGGCAATAGCGGGGGGAAAGAGACCCAGTACTTC.

This chain uses TRBV6-5 with TRBJ2-3, with TRBD2 matching over 13 bases. After removal of 0 bases from V and 3 bases from J, the junction contained 0 bases not matched to a gene. Germline V gene lookup returns CDR1 MNHEY and CDR2 SVGAGI. This CDR3 has 16 residues. The CDR3 coding sequence is TGTGCCAGCAGTTACTCGACTAGCGGGGGGACAGATACGCAGTATTTT. This sequence encodes CASSYSTSGGTDTQYF.

The chain joins TRBV28 to TRBJ1-4; 11 bases are shared with TRBD1. V shed 5 bases and J 6 bases; nucleotides not matched to a gene: 11. The CDR3 has 17 residues. Germline lookup yields CDR1 MDHEN and CDR2 SYDVKM. The CDR3 reads CASSLPGQGARDEKLFF. CDR3 in DNA: TGTGCCAGCAGTCTCCCTGGACAGGGGGCAAGGGATGAAAAACTGTTTTTT.

The chain's CDR3 is CASSWGQGNAGELFF. CDR3 nucleotides: TGTGCCAGCAGCTGGGGACAGGGAAACGCCGGGGAGCTGTTTTTT. This chain joins TRBV5-5 and TRBJ2-2; 9 positions match TRBD1. The CDR3 loop spans 15 amino acids. The germline V gene has CDR1 SGHKS and CDR2 YYEKEE (reference sequence). V gave up 3 bases and J gave up 6 bases; unmatched junction bases: 6.

CDR3 nucleotide sequence: TGCAGTGCTAGCGAGCGGCTGGGGCAGTTCTTC. This codes for CSASERLGQFF. V usage is TRBV20-1 and J usage is TRBJ2-1; a weak D match, TRBD2 (5 bases). The ends were cut back, 3 bases at V and 12 bases at J, with 12 bases in the middle. The CDR3 has 11 residues. Germline V lookup: CDR1 DFQATT, CDR2 SNEGSKA (reference sequence).

The rearrangement joins TRBV27 to TRBJ2-1; TRBD1 aligns across 10 bases. Germline-derived CDR1 and CDR2 are MNHEY and SMNVEV (reference sequence). This CDR3 comprises 13 residues. Trimming cost V 4 bases and J 7 bases; bases outside gene matches: 1. CDR3: CASSWTGGNEQFF. CDR3 sequence (DNA): TGTGCCAGCAGTTGGACAGGGGGGAATGAGCAGTTCTTC.

The V and J genes are TRBV5-1 and TRBJ2-3; unclear D gene. Per germline, CDR1 SGHRS and CDR2 YFSETQ. The length of the CDR3 is 18 residues. V was clipped by 1 base and J by 3 bases, with 21 bases between them. Here the CDR3 reads CASSLPLGGSQRTDTQYF. The CDR3 coding sequence is TGCGCCAGCAGCTTGCCCTTGGGTGGGTCACAGAGAACAGATACGCAGTATTTT.

The chain carries TRBV7-9 and TRBJ1-2; D is perhaps TRBD1 (6 bases). CDR3 length equals 16 residues. Germline-derived CDR1 and CDR2 are SEHNR and FQNEAQ (reference sequence). Trimming took 2 bases from V and 0 from J, leaving 13 bases between them. CDR3 sequence reads: CASSLQRQETNYGYTF. The DNA of the CDR3 is TGTGCCAGCAGCTTACAAAGACAGGAAACTAACTATGGCTACACCTTC.

The CDR3 DNA is TGTGCCAGCAGCTTATTGGAGGGGCAGCCCCAGCATTTT. Translating gives CASSLLEGQPQHF. J is TRBJ1-5 and V is TRBV7-6; the D gene is possibly TRBD1 (5 bases). Trimming left V 2 bases short and J 7 bases short, with 9 bases between. Per germline, CDR1 SGHVS and CDR2 FNYEAQ. The CDR3 runs 13 residues.

V is TRBV6-1 and J is TRBJ1-5; 10 bases line up with TRBD1. Germline V CDR1 and CDR2: MNHNS, SASEGT. Trimming at V came to 6 bases and at J to 4 bases, leaving 6 bases not matched to a gene. The CDR3 length is 15 residues. The CDR3 protein is CASSPDRGRNQPQHF. The CDR3 DNA reads TGTGCCAGCAGCCCAGACAGGGGGCGGAATCAGCCCCAGCATTTT.

J is TRBJ1-1 and V is TRBV30, with D hard to call. The CDR3 loop spans 14 amino acids. CDR1 and CDR2 (germline): GTSNPN, SVGIG (reference sequence). V was shortened by 3 bases and J by 0 bases, with 11 bases between the two germline ends. DNA for the CDR3: TGTGCCTGGAGATTCGGGTCTCTGAACACTGAAGCTTTCTTT. Its translation: CAWRFGSLNTEAFF.

This clone was seen a few times. The rearrangement uses TRBV5-1 and TRBJ1-2; no clear D gene. CDR3 length equals 14 residues. CDR1 and CDR2 from the germline V gene are SGHRS and YFSETQ. The V and J ends lost 1 base and 2 bases respectively, with 9 bases between them. CDR3 loop: CASSLRGQNYGYTF. The CDR3 coding sequence is TGCGCCAGCAGCTTGCGGGGTCAGAACTATGGCTACACCTTC.

This chain connects TRBV28 to TRBJ1-5; 8 positions agree with TRBD1. Trimming removed 6 bases from V and 4 bases from J; junction bases left unmatched: 14. The germline CDR1 and CDR2 sequences are MDHEN and SYDVKM. The CDR3 has 17 residues. The CDR3 spells CASSSLPPGQVNQPQHF. The CDR3 region has the DNA TGTGCCAGCAGCTCTTTACCCCCGGGACAGGTAAATCAGCCCCAGCATTTT.

The rearrangement uses TRBV5-6 and TRBJ1-2; TRBD1 might be the D (5 bases). In germline, CDR1 is SGHDT, CDR2 YYEEEE. Trimming stripped 0 bases from V and 4 bases from J, with 13 bases between. The CDR3 consists of 15 residues. The CDR3 is CASSLGGGEAYGYTF. Written as DNA, the CDR3 is TGTGCCAGCAGCTTGGGGGGGGGAGAGGCCTATGGCTACACCTTC.

This clone has only a few counts. The V call is TRBV19, the J call TRBJ2-7; 8 bases line up with TRBD1. CDR3 length: 13 residues. Germline CDR1 and CDR2: LNHDA and SQIVND (reference sequence). V lost 6 bases and J lost 3; bases outside the gene matches: 4. The CDR3 region is CASSSGTGYEQYF. The CDR3 coding sequence is TGTGCCAGTAGCTCCGGGACAGGCTACGAGCAGTACTTC.

In its sample, this clone was seen a few times. The chain has TRBV19 and TRBJ1-1; 7 nucleotides align to TRBD1. The CDR3 is made up of 14 amino acids. The ends lost 3 bases at V and 6 bases at J; junction bases unmatched: 7. Germline CDR1 is LNHDA and CDR2 is SQIVND (reference sequence). CDR3 residues: CASSIRSGGPEAFF. The CDR3 nucleotides are TGTGCCAGTAGTATCAGGTCAGGGGGGCCTGAAGCTTTCTTT. Looking up the rest from reference TRBV19 and TRBJ1-1 gives the full variable domain: DGGITQSPKYLFRKEGQNVTLSCEQNLNHDAMYWYRQDPGQGLRLIYYSQIVNDFQKGDIAEGYSVSREKKESFPLTVTSAQKNPTAFYLCASSIRSGGPEAFFGQGTRLTVV.

This clone was counted only a few times. The gene calls are TRBV7-9 and TRBJ2-5; 11 bases fit TRBD1. V shed 4 bases and J 5 bases; nucleotides not matched to a gene: 9. Germline V CDR1 and CDR2: SEHNR, FQNEAQ (reference sequence). The length of the CDR3 is 16 residues. The CDR3 region is CASSSRDRGVTETQYF. CDR3 DNA sequence: TGTGCCAGCAGCTCCCGGGACAGGGGGGTCACCGAGACCCAGTACTTC. The variable domain in full, completed from reference TRBV7-9 and TRBJ2-5, reads DTGVSQNPRHKITKRGQNVTFRCDPISEHNRLYWYRQTLGQGPEFLTYFQNEAQLEKSRLLSDRFSAERPKGSFSTLEIQRTEQGDSAMYLCASSSRDRGVTETQYFGPGTRLLVL.

The V and J genes are TRBV27 and TRBJ1-1, with D possibly being TRBD1 (5 bases). Between the trimmed V and J ends, which lost 2 bases and 0 bases, there was a span of 10 bases. Germline CDR1 reads MNHEY; CDR2 reads SMNVEV (reference sequence). The CDR3 is made up of 15 amino acids. CDR3: CASSLEGLMNTEAFF. CDR3 DNA: TGTGCCAGCAGTTTAGAGGGACTTATGAACACTGAAGCTTTCTTT.

The chain joins TRBV5-4 to TRBJ2-2, with D perhaps matching TRBD2 (6 bases). Per the germline V gene, CDR1 is SGHNT and CDR2 is YYREEE (reference sequence). CDR3 length: 16 residues. The germline V and J ends were trimmed by 1 base and 7 bases, with 17 bases remaining between them. The DNA of the CDR3 is TGTGCCAGCAGCTTGCGGCTAGCGTCGCCCAACGGGGAGCTGTTTTTT. It specifies CASSLRLASPNGELFF.

The V and J genes are TRBV11-2 and TRBJ1-6; possibly TRBD1 for D (5 bases). Trimming took 0 bases from V and 4 from J, leaving 13 bases between them. The CDR3 sequence is 17 residues long. Germline V CDR1 and CDR2: SGHAT, FQNNGV. The CDR3 loop reads CASSLDSWTPYNSPLHF. The CDR3, as DNA: TGTGCCAGCAGCTTAGATTCCTGGACACCTTATAATTCACCCCTCCACTTT.

This CDR3 reads CASIRGGSSTDTQYF. As DNA, the CDR3 is TGTGCCAGCATCCGGGGGGGATCTAGCACAGATACGCAGTATTTT. V and J are TRBV2 and TRBJ2-3; 8 bases line up with TRBD2. J gave up 0 bases and V 7 bases, and 6 bases lay outside the gene matches. Germline V gene lookup returns CDR1 SNHLY and CDR2 FYNNEI. The CDR3 has 15 residues.

V and J are TRBV28 and TRBJ1-6; TRBD1 matches at 7 bases. The V segment lost 3 bases and the J segment 3 bases; nucleotides outside the gene matches: 2. Germline V gene lookup returns CDR1 MDHEN and CDR2 SYDVKM. CDR3 length equals 15 residues. Written as DNA, the CDR3 is TGTGCCAGCAGTTTTTGGGACAGCTATAATTCACCCCTCCACTTT. The encoded protein is CASSFWDSYNSPLHF.

There are a few counts of this clone. J is TRBJ1-1 and V is TRBV30; 10 bases map to TRBD1. Per germline, CDR1 GTSNPN and CDR2 SVGIG (reference sequence). Trimming removed 3 bases from V and 10 bases from J; junction bases left unmatched: 11. This CDR3 has 14 residues. CDR3 bases: TGTGCCTGGAGGCTAAGCGGGACAGGGGAAGTAGCTTTCTTT. It is translated as CAWRLSGTGEVAFF.